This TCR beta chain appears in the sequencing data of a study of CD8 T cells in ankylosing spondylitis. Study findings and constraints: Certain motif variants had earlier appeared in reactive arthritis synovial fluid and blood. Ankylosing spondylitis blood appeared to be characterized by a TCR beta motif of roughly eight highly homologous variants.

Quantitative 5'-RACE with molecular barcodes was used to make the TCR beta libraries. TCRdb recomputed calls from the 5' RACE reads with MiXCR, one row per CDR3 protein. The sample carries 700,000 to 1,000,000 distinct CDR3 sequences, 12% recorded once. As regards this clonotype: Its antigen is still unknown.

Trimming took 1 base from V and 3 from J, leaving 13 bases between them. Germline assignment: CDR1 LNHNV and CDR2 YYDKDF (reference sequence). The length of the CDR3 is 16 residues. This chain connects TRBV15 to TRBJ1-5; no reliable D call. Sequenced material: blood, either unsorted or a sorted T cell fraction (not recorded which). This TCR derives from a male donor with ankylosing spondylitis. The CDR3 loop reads CATSRGPWGINQPQHF. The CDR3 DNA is TGTGCCACCAGCAGAGGGCCGTGGGGAATCAATCAGCCCCAGCATTTT. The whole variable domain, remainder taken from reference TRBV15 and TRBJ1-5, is DAMVIQNPRYQVTQFGKPVTLSCSQTLNHNVMYWYQQKSSQAPKLLFHYYDKDFNNEADTPDNFQSRRPNTSFCFLDIRSPGLGDTAMYLCATSRGPWGINQPQHFGDGTRLSIL.